This T cell receptor beta chain is from a study of monozygotic twins with cystic fibrosis. Study outcomes and limitations: Unrelated CF individuals shared fewer identical clonotypes than monozygotic CF twins.

The junction had 10 bases not matched to a gene; V was cut back by 1 base and J by 5 bases. The CDR3 sequence is 16 residues long. Germline CDR1 MNHEY, CDR2 SVGAGI. Clones were read by immunoSEQ multiplex PCR, and TCRdb kept only the in-frame ones, dropping some. The sample contains 8,000 to 10,000 clones, around 90% of which appear only once. To note about this clone: The target antigen is unknown.

This receptor was obtained from a boy aged 2 to 10 with cystic fibrosis. Sequencing was carried out using blood. This chain connects TRBV6-5 to TRBJ1-1; 7 nucleotides line up with TRBD1. CDR3 sequence reads: CASSYFYRGEKTEAFF. The CDR3 region has the DNA TGTGCCAGCAGTTACTTCTACAGGGGTGAGAAGACTGAAGCTTTCTTT.